One and the same sample provided the 16 T cell receptor beta chains below, sequenced in a study of radiation and T cells in renal cell carcinoma. This table comes from immunoSEQ multiplex PCR, and its TCRdb copy is limited to in-frame clones, with some not included. The sample has tens of thousands of clones, 70% to 90% seen once. Time point: blood 2 weeks post-SBRT. The treatment was: 15 Gy SBRT to primary tumor, nephrectomy 4 weeks later. This sample comprised blood, obtained from a patient whose treatment included radiotherapy and nephrectomy. These receptors came from a woman between 45 and 65 years old with renal cell carcinoma.

This clone appeared a single time. This chain uses TRBV9 with TRBJ1-5; the D gene is possibly TRBD1 (6 bases). Trimming took off 3 bases at V and 4 bases at J, with 14 bases between the two ends. CDR1 is SGDLS and CDR2 is YYNGEE in the germline V gene. The CDR3 covers 15 residues. CDR3 region: CASSALPGANQPQHF. The CDR3 nucleotides are TGTGCCAGCAGCGCGCTCCCGGGGGCGAATCAGCCCCAGCATTTT.

In DNA form, the CDR3 reads TGTGCCAGCAGTTTAGGGACTAGTAGCTACGAGCAGTACTTC. Protein: CASSLGTSSYEQYF. The genes are TRBV28 and TRBJ2-7, with 8 nucleotides matching TRBD2. V was pared by 2 bases and J by 3 bases, with 3 bases of the junction left unmatched. The germline CDR1 and CDR2 sequences are MDHEN and SYDVKM. CDR3 size: 14 residues.

In this sample, this clone turned up once. The chain carries TRBV9 and TRBJ1-2; D not resolved. CDR1 is SGDLS, CDR2 YYNGEE, per germline. V was clipped by 3 bases and J by 4 bases, with 16 bases between them. The CDR3 extends over 15 amino acids. The CDR3 DNA reads as TGTGCCAGCAGCGCTGTGTTGGCGGGCCCCTATGGCTACACCTTC. It is translated as CASSAVLAGPYGYTF.

The genes are TRBV5-1 and TRBJ1-5; 7 bases match TRBD1. In germline, CDR1 is SGHRS, CDR2 YFSETQ. V was pared by 0 bases and J by 6 bases, with 3 bases of the junction left unmatched. The CDR3 extends over 14 amino acids. CDR3 in DNA: TGCGCCAGCAGCTTGGGACAGGGTGGTCAGCCCCAGCATTTT. Translated, it gives CASSLGQGGQPQHF.

This clone has just a few counts. The DNA of the CDR3 is TGTGCCAGTAGTCCCCGGAGGCTACAGGGCTACACCTTC. Translating it yields CASSPRRLQGYTF. The V and J genes are TRBV19 and TRBJ1-2; no clear D gene. This CDR3 contains 13 residues. Looked up from germline, CDR1 is LNHDA and CDR2 is SQIVND (reference sequence). V was trimmed by 5 bases and J by 8 bases, leaving 15 bases between them.

CDR3 nucleotide sequence: TGTGCCAGCAGTTACCCTCCGGCCAGGTTGAACACTGAAGCTTTCTTT. This translates into CASSYPPARLNTEAFF. The gene calls are TRBV28 and TRBJ1-1; D is uncertain. The V and J ends lost 4 bases and 0 bases respectively, with 15 bases between them. CDR1 and CDR2 (germline): MDHEN, SYDVKM. The CDR3 is 16 amino acids.

V is TRBV16 and J is TRBJ2-6, with TRBD1 as a possible D gene (6 bases). Deletions cut 2 bases from V and 3 bases from J, with 11 bases between. The CDR3 spans 16 residues. Germline values: CDR1 KGHSY, CDR2 FQNENV. CDR3 DNA sequence: TGTGCCAGCAGCCAAATGACAGGTTATGGGGCCAACGTCCTGACTTTC. It encodes CASSQMTGYGANVLTF.

V is TRBV15 and J is TRBJ1-5; 7 bases align to TRBD1. Germline trimming cut 1 base from V and 5 bases from J; bases unmatched to any gene: 8. The CDR3 consists of 16 residues. Germline CDR1 and CDR2: LNHNV and YYDKDF (reference sequence). This CDR3 is CATSRGGRGTDQPQHF. The CDR3 DNA reads as TGTGCCACCAGCAGAGGGGGCAGGGGGACGGATCAGCCCCAGCATTTT.

V is TRBV21-1 and J is TRBJ2-5. TRBV21-1 is a listed pseudogene. The CDR3 contains 14 residues. This CDR3 is CASSREQVSGTQYF. The CDR3, as DNA: TGTGCCAGCAGCAGGGAACAGGTGAGCGGGACCCAGTACTTC.

DNA for the CDR3: TGTGCCAGCAGCTTATCGACAGGGAGGGATGGCTACACCTTC. Its translation: CASSLSTGRDGYTF. The chain combines TRBV7-2 with TRBJ1-2; 7 nucleotides align to TRBD1. The CDR3 totals 14 residues. With 2 bases clipped from V and 6 bases from J, the junction kept 6 bases outside the gene matches. Looked up from germline, CDR1 is SGHTA and CDR2 is FQGNSA.

The chain joins TRBV7-8 to TRBJ2-7, with 7 bases lining up with TRBD2. The V gene end was trimmed by 5 bases and the J gene end by 2 bases; junction bases not matched to a gene: 9. Germline CDR1 is SGHVS and CDR2 is FQNEAQ. This CDR3 region has 15 residues. Here the CDR3 DNA reads TGTGCCAGCAGCCGCATAGAGGCGGGAGCCTACGAGCAGTACTTC. Translated: CASSRIEAGAYEQYF.

This chain uses TRBV7-2 with TRBJ2-2; 12 nucleotides line up with TRBD2. The CDR3 has 17 amino acids. Germline lookup yields CDR1 SGHTA and CDR2 FQGNSA. Trimming cost V 6 bases and J 1 base; bases outside gene matches: 6. DNA of the CDR3: TGTGCCAGCAGTCGACTAGCGGGAGTAGGGAACACCGGGGAGCTGTTTTTT. Translating gives CASSRLAGVGNTGELFF.

This sequence joins TRBV25-1 and TRBJ1-6, with 7 bases matching TRBD1. The CDR3 has 15 amino acids. Germline CDR1 and CDR2: MGHDK and SYGVNS. With V trimmed by 6 bases and J by 7 bases, 9 bases remained unmatched. The CDR3 DNA reads TGTGCCAGCAGCGGGCTAGGGGGCTGGAATTCACCCCTCCACTTT. Protein product: CASSGLGGWNSPLHF. The full variable domain, with the rest looked up from reference TRBV25-1 and TRBJ1-6, is EADIYQTPRYLVIGTGKKITLECSQTMGHDKMYWYQQDPGMELHLIHYSYGVNSTEKGDLSSESTVSRIRTEHFPLTLESARPSHTSQYLCASSGLGGWNSPLHFGNGTRLTVT.

The chain uses TRBV10-3 and TRBJ2-3, with D perhaps matching TRBD2 (6 bases). CDR1 and CDR2 (germline): ENHRY, SYGVKD. V dropped 4 bases and J dropped 3 bases, with 14 bases sitting between them. The CDR3 is 15 residues long. For the CDR3, the DNA is TGTGCCATCAGTGGGTCGGGAGAAAGGACAGATACGCAGTATTTT. It yields the protein CAISGSGERTDTQYF.

V usage is TRBV5-1 and J usage is TRBJ2-7; perhaps D is TRBD1 or TRBD2 (6 bases each). Germline V lookup: CDR1 SGHRS, CDR2 YFSETQ. V lost 3 bases and J 2 bases, leaving 9 bases between the germline ends. The CDR3 has 13 residues. Written as DNA, the CDR3 is TGCGCCAGCAGCTCGGGGGACACCTACGAGCAGTACTTC. Amino acid sequence: CASSSGDTYEQYF.

CDR3 residues: CASSLLRDGELFF. CDR3 nucleotide sequence: TGTGCCAGCAGCTTACTTAGGGACGGGGAGCTGTTTTTT. The rearrangement joins TRBV5-6 to TRBJ2-2, with D uncertain. This CDR3 has 13 residues. Trimming left V 2 bases short and J 7 bases short, with 9 bases between. Germline V gene sequence: CDR1 SGHDT, CDR2 YYEEEE.